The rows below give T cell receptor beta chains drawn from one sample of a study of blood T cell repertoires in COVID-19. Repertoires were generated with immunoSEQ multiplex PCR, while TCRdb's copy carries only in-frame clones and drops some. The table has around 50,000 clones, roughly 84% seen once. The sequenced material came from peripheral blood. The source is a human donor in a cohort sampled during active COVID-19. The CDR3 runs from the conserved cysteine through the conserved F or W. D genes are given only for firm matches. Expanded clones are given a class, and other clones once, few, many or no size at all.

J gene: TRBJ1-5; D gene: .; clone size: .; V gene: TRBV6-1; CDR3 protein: CASSERGQPNQPQHF; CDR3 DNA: TGTGCCAGCAGTGAAAGGGGCCAGCCCAATCAGCCCCAGCATTTT
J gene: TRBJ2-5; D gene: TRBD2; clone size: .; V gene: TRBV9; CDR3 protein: CASSVTSGRGETQYF; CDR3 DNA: TGTGCCAGCAGCGTTACTAGCGGGAGAGGGGAGACCCAGTACTTC
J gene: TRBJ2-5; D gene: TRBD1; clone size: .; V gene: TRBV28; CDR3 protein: CASRGYEGQGYGRGWETQYF; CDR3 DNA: TGTGCCAGCAGGGGTTACGAGGGACAGGGGTACGGCCGCGGATGGGAGACCCAGTACTTC
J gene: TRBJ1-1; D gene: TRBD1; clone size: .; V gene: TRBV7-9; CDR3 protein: CASTKLPGQGDYGEAFF; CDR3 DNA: TGTGCCAGCACCAAACTACCGGGACAGGGGGACTACGGTGAAGCTTTCTTT
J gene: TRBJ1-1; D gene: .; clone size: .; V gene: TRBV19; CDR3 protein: CASTAPEAVEAFF; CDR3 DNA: TGTGCCAGTACCGCCCCGGAGGCTGTCGAAGCTTTCTTT
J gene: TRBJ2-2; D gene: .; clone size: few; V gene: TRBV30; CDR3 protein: CAWSVGIGAGELFF; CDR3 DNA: TGTGCCTGGAGTGTGGGGATAGGGGCCGGGGAGCTGTTTTTT
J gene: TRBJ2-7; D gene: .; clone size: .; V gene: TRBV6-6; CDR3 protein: CASTHSYEQYF; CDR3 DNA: TGTGCCAGTACACATTCCTACGAGCAGTACTTC
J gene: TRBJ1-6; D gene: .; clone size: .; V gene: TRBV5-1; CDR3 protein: CASSLGQFNSPLHF; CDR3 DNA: TGCGCCAGCAGCTTGGGACAGTTTAATTCACCCCTCCACTTT
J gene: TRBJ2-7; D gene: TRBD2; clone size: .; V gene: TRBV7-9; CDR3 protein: CASSPGTIYEQYF; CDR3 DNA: TGTGCCAGCAGTCCCGGGACTATCTACGAGCAGTACTTC
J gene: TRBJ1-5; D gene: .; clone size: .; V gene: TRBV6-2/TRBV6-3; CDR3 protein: CASSYPEWFQPQHF; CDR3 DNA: TGTGCCAGCAGTTACCCCGAGTGGTTTCAGCCCCAGCATTTT
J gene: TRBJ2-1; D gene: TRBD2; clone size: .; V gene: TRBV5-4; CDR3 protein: CASSLTSGGYNEQFF; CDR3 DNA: TGTGCCAGCAGCTTAACGTCGGGAGGGTACAATGAGCAGTTCTTC